This TCR beta chain was obtained from a study of T cells after yellow fever vaccination. Whole-study findings and limits: The secondary T-cell response peaked on day 5, not day 15, but was weaker.

Germline CDR1 reads SGHTA; CDR2 reads FQGNSA. The CDR3 consists of 14 residues. V gave up 2 bases and J gave up 10 bases; unmatched junction bases: 4. 5'RACE template switching generated TCR cDNA, adding a universal primer site and UMIs. TCRdb re-called the 5' RACE reads through MiXCR, storing one row per CDR3 protein. The sample includes about 320,000 distinct CDR3 sequences, approximately 4.5% of them seen just once. Many counts were recorded for this clonotype. Its antigen is not identified. This clonotype was sampled from a man younger than 35 who received the YFV17D yellow fever vaccine. The chain uses TRBV7-2 and TRBJ2-1; 11 positions agree with TRBD2. The specimen comprised PBMCs, sampled 15 days after the yellow fever booster vaccination. The CDR3 DNA reads TGTGCCAGCAGCTTAACTAGCGGGGGCATAGAGCAGTTCTTC. As protein: CASSLTSGGIEQFF.